The 31 T cell receptor beta chains in this list originate from one sample, sequenced in a study of blood T cells in healthy people across ages (dated by TCRdb to 2015 to 2017). Library prep was done by 5' RACE. Sequencing took place on an Illumina HiSeq 2500. The second PCR ran for roughly 7 to 12 cycles and used a J-beta primer mix along with a sample-barcoded 5' primer. TCRdb passed the public sequencing reads through fastp at Q25 and MiXCR, retaining productive beta sequences. Entries that share a CDR3 protein sequence are merged under the most common genes and DNA. For this sample there are 550,000 to 700,000 distinct CDR3 sequences; approximately 30% appear just once. The ten largest clonotypes hold about 18% of the sample. Sequenced input: blood. The origin of the receptors is a woman between 65 and 79 years old in good health.

The chain carries TRBV20-1 and TRBJ1-2; maybe TRBD1 (6 bases). V was cut by 6 bases and J by 12 bases, with 23 bases left in between. Per germline, CDR1 DFQATT and CDR2 SNEGSKA (reference sequence). This CDR3 spans 13 amino acids. CDR3 bases: TGCAGTGCGCTTGATCGAGGGGGGGCTCCGGACACCTTC. Amino acids: CSALDRGGAPDTF.

V gene TRBV7-2 combines with J gene TRBJ1-1; possible D gene TRBD1, 6 bases. CDR1 is SGHTA, CDR2 FQGNSA, per germline. V was pared by 2 bases and J by 11 bases, with 15 bases between. The CDR3 covers 13 residues. The CDR3 reads CASSLPPGARAFF. The CDR3, as DNA: TGTGCCAGCAGCTTACCCCCAGGGGCGCGGGCTTTCTTT.

This chain links TRBV6-6 with TRBJ1-1; 8 positions match TRBD1. Losses at the gene ends were 2 bases for V and 11 bases for J; bases not matched to a gene: 1. CDR1 is MNHNY and CDR2 is SVGAGI in the germline V gene (reference sequence). This CDR3 is 11 amino acids long. The CDR3 sequence: CASSYQGAAFF. CDR3 coding DNA: TGTGCCAGCAGTTACCAGGGGGCGGCTTTCTTT.

This chain joins TRBV20-1 and TRBJ1-1; D is possibly TRBD1 (5 bases). This CDR3 is 14 amino acids long. Germline V CDR1 and CDR2: DFQATT, SNEGSKA (reference sequence). Deletions cut 6 bases from V and 0 bases from J, with 14 bases between. CDR3 DNA sequence: TGCAGTGCCCCAGGGCCGGCTGTGAACACTGAAGCTTTCTTT. Translation: CSAPGPAVNTEAFF.

This chain links TRBV20-1 with TRBJ2-2; 7 bases are a match to TRBD1. Per the germline V gene, CDR1 is DFQATT and CDR2 is SNEGSKA (reference sequence). The CDR3 is 17 amino acids. The V gene end was trimmed by 2 bases and the J gene end by 3 bases; junction bases not matched to a gene: 12. The CDR3 nucleotides read TGCAGTGCTAGATACACAACCGGGACAGCTTACACCGGGGAGCTGTTTTTT. Protein sequence: CSARYTTGTAYTGELFF.

The chain links TRBV5-1 to TRBJ2-5, with 13 bases matching TRBD2. The CDR3 contains 19 residues. V shed 0 bases and J 0 bases; nucleotides not matched to a gene: 8. Germline CDR1 and CDR2: SGHRS and YFSETQ. CDR3 region: CASSLESRLAGGYQETQYF. CDR3 sequence (DNA): TGCGCCAGCAGCTTGGAGTCCCGACTAGCGGGGGGCTACCAAGAGACCCAGTACTTC. The full variable domain, its missing parts supplied by reference TRBV5-1 and TRBJ2-5, is KAGVTQTPRYLIKTRGQQVTLSCSPISGHRSVSWYQQTPGQGLQFLFEYFSETQRNKGNFPGRFSGRQFSNSRSEMNVSTLELGDSALYLCASSLESRLAGGYQETQYFGPGTRLLVL.

The table lists this clonotype with a few counts. This rearrangement joins TRBV13 to TRBJ1-1, with D perhaps matching TRBD1 (6 bases). The CDR3 is made up of 12 amino acids. Germline values: CDR1 PRHDT, CDR2 FYEKMQ (reference sequence). V shed 4 bases and J shed 9 bases, with 12 bases lying between them. CDR3 DNA: TGTGCCAGCAGCTGGGGACACACAAAAGCTTTCTTT. As protein: CASSWGHTKAFF.

The rearrangement uses TRBV6-5 and TRBJ1-1; 11 nucleotides match TRBD1. The J segment lost 9 bases and the V segment lost 5 bases, leaving 5 bases of the junction unmatched. CDR1 is MNHEY, CDR2 SVGAGI, per germline. The CDR3 spans 13 residues. CDR3 region: CASSARDRGKAFF. In nucleotides, the CDR3 is TGTGCCAGCAGTGCCCGGGACAGGGGGAAAGCTTTCTTT.

The chain couples TRBV3-1 to TRBJ2-3; weak D call: TRBD2 (5 bases). V was clipped by 5 bases and J by 0 bases, with 12 bases between them. CDR3 length: 15 residues. Germline V gene sequence: CDR1 LGHDT, CDR2 YNNKEL (reference sequence). CDR3 DNA sequence: TGTGCCAGCAGCTTACTAGTATTTAGCACAGATACGCAGTATTTT. Translation: CASSLLVFSTDTQYF.

The V gene is TRBV24-1, the J gene TRBJ2-5; TRBD2 might be the D (6 bases). CDR1 is KGHDR and CDR2 is SFDVKD in the germline V gene. CDR3 length: 14 amino acids. With 7 bases removed from V and 1 base from J, the gap between germline ends came to 12 bases. The CDR3 is CATSPGGLQETQYF. The CDR3 coding sequence is TGTGCCACCAGCCCCGGGGGACTCCAAGAGACCCAGTACTTC.

The chain recombines TRBV7-9 with TRBJ2-7; D ambiguous. Germline CDR1 and CDR2: SEHNR and FQNEAQ (reference sequence). The CDR3 covers 14 residues. Trimming cost V 1 base and J 3 bases, with 10 bases left between them. The CDR3 loop reads CASSLGPGYYEQYF. DNA for the CDR3: TGTGCCAGCAGCTTAGGGCCGGGCTACTACGAGCAGTACTTC.

This clonotype has just a few counts. V is TRBV5-1 and J is TRBJ1-2; no reliable D call. Germline CDR1 is SGHRS and CDR2 is YFSETQ. CDR3 size: 13 residues. Trimming took 0 bases from V and 4 from J, leaving 7 bases between them. The CDR3 DNA sequence: TGCGCCAGCAGCTTGGAGGAGTCCTATGGCTACACCTTC. It codes for CASSLEESYGYTF.

The rearrangement uses TRBV4-3 and TRBJ2-5; TRBD2 matches 8 bases. Trimming at V came to 3 bases and at J to 11 bases, leaving 17 bases not matched to a gene. This CDR3 contains 16 residues. Germline CDR1 LGHNA, CDR2 YSLEER. CDR3 nucleotide sequence: TGCGCCAGCAGCCAGGGACTAGTTCGAGTGGGCTACAAGCAGTACTTC. The encoded protein is CASSQGLVRVGYKQYF.

There are a few counts of this clonotype. The genes are TRBV7-2 and TRBJ1-4; 8 bases align to TRBD1. This CDR3 spans 15 amino acids. Trimming removed 3 bases from V and 7 bases from J; junction bases left unmatched: 7. Per germline, CDR1 SGHTA and CDR2 FQGNSA. This chain's CDR3 is CASSLRTGRAEKLFF. CDR3 DNA sequence: TGTGCCAGCAGCTTGCGGACAGGGAGGGCTGAAAAACTGTTTTTT.

On this clonotype: The junction differs from germline at one of its ends, possibly a read error. Written as DNA, the CDR3 is TGTGCCAGCAGTTACCGGGGGGAGGAAGAGACCCAGTGCTTC. Translated, it gives CASSYRGEEETQCF. The chain links TRBV6-2 or TRBV6-3 to TRBJ2-5; the match to TRBD2 covers 7 bases. Looked up from germline, CDR1 is MNHEY and CDR2 is SVGEGT. CDR3 length: 14 amino acids.

This clonotype was observed a handful of times. The V gene is TRBV20-1, the J gene TRBJ2-7; 7 bases match TRBD2. Germline trimming cut 3 bases from V and 5 bases from J; bases unmatched to any gene: 10. The CDR3 is 14 amino acids. From germline, CDR1 is DFQATT and CDR2 SNEGSKA (reference sequence). DNA for the CDR3: TGCAGTGCTAGGGACGGACTAGTTACCAACGAGCAGTACTTC. Translation gives CSARDGLVTNEQYF.

The chain uses TRBV29-1 and TRBJ2-5; D possibly matches TRBD1 or TRBD2 (5 bases each). The V end was cut by 1 base, the J end by 5 bases, with 8 bases between. The CDR3 extends over 12 amino acids. Germline CDR1 and CDR2: SQVTM and ANQGSEA. The CDR3: CSVEGGDETQYF. The DNA for the CDR3 is TGCAGCGTTGAAGGAGGGGATGAGACCCAGTACTTC.

The chain has TRBV6-2 or TRBV6-3 and TRBJ1-6; possibly TRBD1 for D (5 bases). CDR1 is MNHEY, CDR2 SVGEGT, per germline. Trimming removed 2 bases from V and 14 bases from J, with 7 bases in between. The CDR3 extends over 11 amino acids. CDR3: CASSYGGTLHF. The CDR3, as DNA: TGTGCCAGCAGTTACGGGGGGACCCTCCACTTT.

The rearrangement links TRBV18 to TRBJ2-3; 10 bases align to TRBD2. The CDR3 is made up of 16 amino acids. The junction had 6 bases not matched to a gene; V was cut back by 2 bases and J by 4 bases. The germline CDR1 and CDR2 sequences are KGHSH and LQKENI. CDR3 sequence: CASSPSGGAVADTQYF. DNA for the CDR3: TGTGCCAGCTCACCAAGCGGGGGGGCCGTCGCAGATACGCAGTATTTT.

The gene calls are TRBV20-1 and TRBJ2-7, with 7 bases identical to TRBD2. The J call may be faulty, since TRBJ2-5 better matches the DNA end. From germline, CDR1 is DFQATT and CDR2 SNEGSKA (reference sequence). The CDR3 extends over 14 amino acids. The CDR3 loop is CSAPRPGLQETQYF. The CDR3 DNA reads as TGCAGTGCCCCCCGGCCGGGACTACAAGAGACCCAGTACTTC.

The gene calls are TRBV7-9 and TRBJ1-1; D not resolved. The CDR3 covers 12 residues. Germline assignment: CDR1 SEHNR and CDR2 FQNEAQ (reference sequence). V shed 5 bases and J shed 8 bases, with 12 bases lying between them. The CDR3 sequence is CASSRLQDEAFF. The CDR3 DNA reads TGTGCCAGCAGCCGTCTCCAGGACGAAGCTTTCTTT.

The chain links TRBV7-2 to TRBJ1-1; D gene uncertain. This CDR3 has 14 residues. Germline V gene data show CDR1 as SGHTA and CDR2 as FQGNSA. V lost 3 bases and J 2 bases, leaving 10 bases between the germline ends. CDR3 bases: TGTGCCAGCAGCTTCGTGCGGGCCAACACTGAAGCTTTCTTT. Translating it yields CASSFVRANTEAFF.

The V and J genes are TRBV12-3 or TRBV12-4 and TRBJ1-5; D is uncertain. The CDR3 runs to 15 residues. V lost 5 bases to trimming and J lost 0 bases, with 11 bases between them. The CDR3 DNA reads as TGTGCCAGCAGTCGTTTCGGGTATAGCAATCAGCCCCAGCATTTT. This sequence encodes CASSRFGYSNQPQHF.

V gene TRBV11-2 combines with J gene TRBJ2-1; D ambiguous. This CDR3 has 16 residues. Trimming pared 1 base from V and 1 base from J, leaving 11 bases between. Looked up from germline, CDR1 is SGHAT and CDR2 is FQNNGV. CDR3 region: CASSLAMDPSYNEQFF. For the CDR3, the DNA is TGTGCCAGCAGCTTAGCCATGGACCCTTCCTACAATGAGCAGTTCTTC.

About this clonotype: Germline is not matched at one junction end, which may reflect a read error. The CDR3 nucleotides are TGCGCCAGCTCACCGGTAGACAGCTCTGGGGCCAACGTCCTGACTTTC. It encodes CASSPVDSSGANVLTF. The J gene is TRBJ2-6, the V gene TRBV18; D perhaps matches TRBD1 (5 bases). The V gene's germline CDR1 is KGHSH and CDR2 LQKENI. The CDR3 is 16 residues long.

This clonotype was recorded a few times. V gene TRBV6-2 or TRBV6-3 combines with J gene TRBJ1-1; D not resolved. The CDR3 has 13 amino acids. Germline V lookup: CDR1 MNHEY, CDR2 SVGEGT. V was cut by 2 bases and J by 4 bases, with 8 bases left in between. For the CDR3, the DNA is TGTGCCAGCAGTTACAGTACAGTCACTGAAGCTTTCTTT. Translating it yields CASSYSTVTEAFF.

The chain has TRBV5-6 and TRBJ2-3; D may be TRBD1 or TRBD2 (6 bases each). This CDR3 has 14 residues. Trimming removed 2 bases at V and 10 bases at J, with 17 bases between. CDR1 SGHDT and CDR2 YYEEEE come from the germline V gene. CDR3 DNA: TGTGCCAGCAGCTTAGTGCGGGGCGAGGGGGCGCAGTATTTT. Amino acids: CASSLVRGEGAQYF.

V gene TRBV20-1 combines with J gene TRBJ2-7, with unresolved D. V lost 0 bases, J lost 6 bases, and 18 bases lay in between. The CDR3 totals 15 residues. Looked up from germline, CDR1 is DFQATT and CDR2 is SNEGSKA (reference sequence). The CDR3 DNA reads TGCAGTGCTAGAGATTTTCGAAGTTCTCGGTTCGAGCAGTACTTC. Encoded protein: CSARDFRSSRFEQYF.

This rearrangement joins TRBV7-2 to TRBJ2-2, with a weak D call TRBD2 (6 bases). The CDR3 consists of 15 residues. Trimming left V 0 bases short and J 6 bases short, with 11 bases between. The germline gives CDR1 SGHTA, CDR2 FQGNSA. This CDR3 is CASSLAGGRAGELFF. The CDR3 nucleotides read TGTGCCAGCAGCTTAGCGGGGGGAAGGGCCGGGGAGCTGTTTTTT.

The chain links TRBV7-3 to TRBJ2-1, with D perhaps assigned TRBD1 or TRBD2 (6 bases each). The germline V gene encodes CDR1 SGHTA and CDR2 FQGTGA. V lost 6 bases, J lost 10 bases, and 16 bases lay in between. CDR3 length: 13 residues. The CDR3 reads CASRFGGKGEQFF. Written as DNA, the CDR3 is TGTGCCAGCAGGTTCGGGGGCAAAGGAGAGCAGTTCTTC.

The sample holds many counts of this clonotype. This chain joins TRBV20-1 and TRBJ2-3; 8 bases are shared with TRBD1. Germline-derived CDR1 and CDR2 are DFQATT and SNEGSKA (reference sequence). The CDR3 has 13 amino acids. V dropped 6 bases and J dropped 5; count of bases not matched to a gene: 7. CDR3 nucleotide sequence: TGCAGTGCGCGGACAGGGAGGAGAGATACGCAGTATTTT. Its protein product is CSARTGRRDTQYF.